A selection of T cell receptor beta chains follows, all from one sample in a study of blood T cell repertoires in COVID-19. Libraries were prepared by immunoSEQ multiplex PCR; TCRdb keeps only in-frame clonotypes and omits some of them. The sample consists of around 300,000 clones, nearly 90% of them appearing once. The specimen was peripheral blood. These receptors were taken from a woman aged 40 to 55 with COVID-19, enrolled during active disease. CDR3s include the opening cysteine and the closing phenylalanine or tryptophan. D genes are given only for firm matches. Where a row states a size, it is once, few, many or the class of an expanded clone; other rows omit it.

j_gene | d_gene | v_gene | abundance | CDR3aa | CDR3nt
TRBJ1-2 | . | TRBV19 | . | CASSSDRTANYYGYTF | TGTGCCAGTAGTTCGGACCGGACAGCGAATTACTATGGCTACACCTTC
TRBJ2-7 | . | TRBV27 | . | CASSYDWGGGTYEQYF | TGTGCCAGCAGTTACGACTGGGGTGGGGGGACCTACGAGCAGTACTTC
TRBJ2-2 | TRBD2 | TRBV5-1 | . | CASLAVGGPIGELFF | TGCGCCAGCCTTGCTGTGGGAGGGCCGATCGGGGAGCTGTTTTTT
TRBJ2-5 | TRBD2 | TRBV11-2 | . | CASSLPRGGPGLARGTQYF | TGTGCCAGCAGCTTACCTCGGGGGGGACCGGGACTTGCTCGAGGAACCCAGTACTTC
TRBJ2-3 | . | TRBV4-3 | once | CASSQDWGRTQYF | TGCGCCAGCAGCCAAGATTGGGGCAGAACGCAGTATTTT
TRBJ2-7 | . | TRBV18 | . | CASSPSGDEQYF | TGTGCCAGCTCACCGTCAGGGGACGAGCAGTACTTC
TRBJ1-2 | . | TRBV6-1 | few | CASSEWGLRSGGYTF | TGTGCCAGCAGTGAATGGGGCCTTAGATCGGGTGGCTACACCTTC
TRBJ2-2 | . | TRBV5-4 | . | CASSLKQGPGELFF | TGTGCCAGCAGCTTGAAACAGGGTCCCGGGGAGCTGTTTTTT
TRBJ2-2 | TRBD2 | TRBV5-4 | . | CASSLPGGRATGELFF | TGTGCCAGCAGCTTGCCGGGCGGGAGGGCGACCGGGGAGCTGTTTTTT
TRBJ2-2 | . | TRBV9 | . | CASSVEGQRTGELFF | TGTGCCAGCAGCGTAGAGGGACAACGTACCGGGGAGCTGTTTTTT
TRBJ1-2 | . | TRBV29-1 | . | CSVGFQDF | TGCAGCGTTGGCTTCCAGGACTTC
TRBJ2-1 | . | TRBV11-2 | . | CASSPPLGILGNEQFF | TGTGCCAGCAGCCCCCCACTAGGAATCCTCGGGAATGAGCAGTTCTTC
TRBJ1-5 | TRBD1 | TRBV7-9 | . | CASSPGTGRSNQPQHF | TGTGCCAGCAGCCCAGGGACAGGGAGAAGCAATCAGCCCCAGCATTTT
TRBJ1-3 | TRBD1 | TRBV27 | . | CASRPQGAGNTIYF | TGTGCCAGCAGGCCCCAGGGGGCTGGAAACACCATATATTTT
TRBJ1-1 | . | TRBV2 | few | CASIFHTEAFF | TGTGCCAGTATTTTTCACACTGAAGCTTTCTTT
TRBJ1-2 | . | TRBV28 | . | CASRGSEGYTF | TGTGCCAGCAGGGGGAGCGAGGGCTACACCTTC
TRBJ2-7 | . | TRBV7-2 | . | CASRRLQGNEQYF | TGTGCCAGCCGACGCCTACAGGGAAACGAGCAGTACTTC
TRBJ2-7 | . | TRBV19 | . | CASSLSRDSYEQYF | TGTGCCAGTAGTTTGAGTAGAGACTCCTACGAGCAGTACTTC
TRBJ2-1 | TRBD2 | TRBV30 | . | CAWSRAAGNSFF | TGTGCCTGGAGCCGGGCAGCGGGGAATTCGTTCTTC
TRBJ2-5 | TRBD1 | TRBV5-1 | . | CASSSRQGASEETQYF | TGCGCCAGCAGCTCCCGACAGGGGGCCTCAGAAGAGACCCAGTACTTC
TRBJ2-7 | TRBD2 | TRBV7-2 | . | CASSLALRTSGIYEQYF | TGTGCCAGCAGCTTAGCGCTAAGGACTAGCGGGATTTACGAGCAGTACTTC
TRBJ2-7 | TRBD1 | TRBV6-5 | once | CASSLATGAYEQYF | TGTGCCAGCAGTTTGGCCACAGGGGCCTACGAGCAGTACTTC
TRBJ1-2 | TRBD1 | TRBV7-9 | . | CASSLGTGARTF | TGTGCCAGCAGCTTAGGTACAGGGGCGAGGACCTTC
TRBJ1-1 | . | TRBV7-2 | . | CASSLFGGRLMNTEAFF | TGTGCCAGCAGCTTATTCGGGGGGCGATTGATGAACACTGAAGCTTTCTTT
TRBJ1-3 | . | TRBV11-2 | once | CASSPHGAAQRNTIYF | TGTGCCAGCAGTCCCCACGGCGCGGCGCAGCGAAACACCATATATTTT
TRBJ2-7 | TRBD2 | TRBV9 | once | CASSVGTSGTYEQYF | TGTGCCAGCAGCGTTGGGACTAGCGGAACCTACGAGCAGTACTTC
TRBJ2-5 | . | TRBV2 | . | CASSGLTGGGETQYF | TGTGCCAGCAGCGGCCTCACAGGGGGGGGAGAGACCCAGTACTTC
TRBJ2-3 | . | TRBV5-4 | . | CASSESQGTDTQYF | TGTGCCAGCAGCGAGTCACAGGGCACAGATACGCAGTATTTT